This T cell receptor (beta chain) was found in a study of blood T cell repertoires in COVID-19. Study overall: The origin of the acute and convalescent COVID-19 samples was the United States, Italy and Spain.

Recruitment covered 25 or so US areas and drew participants whose ages spanned about 18 to 100 years. Allocation to cohorts depended on clinical history reported by the participants. Per the study methods: Reference gene primers were amplified, and this amplification served to estimate nucleated cell counts. Repertoires were generated with immunoSEQ multiplex PCR, while TCRdb's copy carries only in-frame clones and drops some. That table furnishes V, J and clone size, whereas the DNA furnished D and trimming. This sample has over 120,000 clones; roughly 75% occur once, and the top ten carry 6%. The germline V gene encodes CDR1 MGHDK and CDR2 SYGVNS. Germline trimming cut 2 bases from V and 9 bases from J; bases unmatched to any gene: 7. CDR3 length: 14 residues.

J is TRBJ2-4 and V is TRBV25-1; 7 bases line up with TRBD1. The TCR originated in a woman in her fifties or sixties who had recovered from COVID-19. Material for sequencing was PBMCs or T cells enriched from blood (not recorded which). CDR3 DNA: TGTGCCAGCAGTGAACCATCGGCAGGGGGCATTCAGTACTTC. Its protein is CASSEPSAGGIQYF.